This T cell receptor (beta chain) was documented in a study of cytomegalovirus exposure and HLA in healthy donors. This CDR3 is 14 amino acids long. Trimming left V 3 bases short and J 0 bases short, with 9 bases between. Looked up from germline, CDR1 is ENHRY and CDR2 is SYGVKD. This clone was recorded a few times. PCR used 60 Vbeta primers and 13 Jbeta primers. Produced via immunoSEQ multiplex PCR; TCRdb's table is partial and in-frame only. Found here are approximately 180,000 clones, just over 75% of them singletons; the top ten hold about 1.4%. The source is a woman in her twenties or thirties in good health and CMV-seropositive. The sequenced sample was PBMCs. This sequence joins TRBV10-3 and TRBJ2-7; weak D call: TRBD2 (5 bases). The CDR3 loop reads CAISEEGSSYEQYF. The DNA of the CDR3 is TGTGCCATCAGTGAAGAGGGCAGCTCCTACGAGCAGTACTTC.